These T cell receptor beta chains were read from a single sample in a study of CD8+CD57+ T cells in acquired aplastic anemia. TCRdb re-analysed the reads in MiXCR, keeping a single row per CDR3 protein. The sample lists 120,000 or so distinct CDR3 sequences, 55% to 70% occurring once. The material sequenced was sorted CD4+, CD8+, or CD8+CD57+ T cells (not recorded which) from PBMCs. These receptor sequences come from a human donor with aplastic anemia. The CDR3 runs from the conserved cysteine through the conserved F or W. D genes are given only for firm matches. Where a row states a size, it is once, few, many or the class of an expanded clone; other rows omit it.

d_call clone_size j_call v_call cdr3_nt cdr3_aa
NA once TRBJ1-5 TRBV5-6 TGTGCCAGCAGCTTAGGGGGGCCCCAGCATTTT CASSLGGPQHF
NA NA TRBJ1-1 TRBV19 TGTGCCAGTAGTTTTTTTGGGGGGCGCGACACTGAAGCTTTCTTT CASSFFGGRDTEAFF
NA NA TRBJ1-6 TRBV7-3 TGTGCCAGCAGCTGGGATAATTCACCCCTCCACTTT CASSWDNSPLHF
TRBD1 NA TRBJ2-7 TRBV2 TGTGCCAGCACCCGGGACAGGGAGCTGGAGCAGTACTTC CASTRDRELEQYF
TRBD1 NA TRBJ2-2 TRBV11-1 TGTGCCAGCAGCTTCTCCGACAGGGTTGCGAACACCGGGGAGCTGTTTTTT CASSFSDRVANTGELFF
TRBD2 NA TRBJ2-1 TRBV19 TGTGCCAGTACCGTTAGCGGGGGGCCCTACAATGAGCAGTTCTTC CASTVSGGPYNEQFF
NA NA TRBJ2-7 TRBV6-4 TGTGCCAGAGGTCTAGCCGTGACGTACGAGCAGTACTTC CARGLAVTYEQYF
NA NA TRBJ1-2 TRBV13 TGTGCCAGCAGCTTAGGATTAGTTGGGAACTATGGCTACACCTTC CASSLGLVGNYGYTF
NA once TRBJ2-3 TRBV24-1 TGTGCCACCAGTGTCCCACGGGACCGAACCACAGATACGCAGTATTTT CATSVPRDRTTDTQYF
NA NA TRBJ1-1 TRBV20-1 TGCAGTGCAGGGCAGATCGGAACTGAAGCTTTCTTT CSAGQIGTEAFF
NA few TRBJ1-4 TRBV7-9 TGTGCCAGCAGCATACGTGGGTCCAATGAAAAACTGTTTTTT CASSIRGSNEKLFF
TRBD2 NA TRBJ2-1 TRBV29-1 TGCAGCGTTCTCCGAGCGGGGTTTTCAATCAATGAGCAGTTCTTC CSVLRAGFSINEQFF
TRBD2 NA TRBJ2-3 TRBV24-1 TGTGCCACCAGTGGAACTAGCGGGAGGAGGGCCGATACGCAGTATTTT CATSGTSGRRADTQYF
NA NA TRBJ2-3 TRBV24-1 TGTGCCACCAGTGCGGCAGGGGACTACGATACGCAGTATTTT CATSAAGDYDTQYF
TRBD1 once TRBJ2-7 TRBV2 TGTGCCAGCAGTACCGGGACAGCCTACGAGCAGTACTTC CASSTGTAYEQYF
NA NA TRBJ2-5 TRBV29-1 TGCAGCGTTGAAGTGGCGACCCAGTACTTC CSVEVATQYF
NA NA TRBJ2-7 TRBV10-3 TGTGCCATCAGTGAGTCGACCGGGGCAACGAACGAGCAGTACTTC CAISESTGATNEQYF
NA NA TRBJ2-7 TRBV7-9 TGTGCCAGCAGCCTAGGGGACGAGCAGTACTTC CASSLGDEQYF
NA NA TRBJ1-1 TRBV7-7 TGTGCTAGTCGAGGACACCGGAACACTGAAGCTTTCTTT CASRGHRNTEAFF
NA NA TRBJ1-5 TRBV20-1 TGCAGTGCTACGTCAACGGTCGGGGGTCAGCCCCAGCATTTT CSATSTVGGQPQHF
NA NA TRBJ1-6 TRBV2 TGTGCCAGCAGGGATCAGAGGTCAGTGGTTTCACCCCTCCACTTT CASRDQRSVVSPLHF
TRBD1 many TRBJ2-7 TRBV20-1 TGCAGTGCTAGTGGGACAGGGTCCTACGAGCAGTACTTC CSASGTGSYEQYF
NA once TRBJ1-1 TRBV20-1 TGCAGTGCTAGAGATAACTCAGGGACCACTGAAGCTTTCTTT CSARDNSGTTEAFF
TRBD1 few TRBJ1-2 TRBV29-1 TGCAGCGTTGTTGGGCGACAGGGGGCGGGGGGCTACACCTTC CSVVGRQGAGGYTF
NA NA TRBJ2-6 TRBV7-3 TGTGCCAGCAGCTCTCCGGGACTCCCCGCTGGGGCCAACGTCCTGACTTTC CASSSPGLPAGANVLTF